This passage covers 8 T cell receptor beta chains from one sample sequenced in a study of blood T cells in healthy people across ages. Combining a sample-barcoded 5' primer with a J-beta primer mix, a second PCR ran for roughly 6 to 12 cycles. One entry per CDR3 protein, called by TCRdb with MiXCR from the 5' RACE reads. The table includes 850,000 to 1,300,000 distinct CDR3 sequences, 40% to 45% detected once. The sequenced sample consisted of blood. The source of these receptors is a woman aged 60 to 75 in good health.

The rearrangement links TRBV20-1 to TRBJ2-2, with 7 bases matching TRBD2. The CDR3 has 14 amino acids. The germline CDR1 and CDR2 sequences are DFQATT and SNEGSKA (reference sequence). The junction had 9 bases not matched to a gene; V was cut back by 6 bases and J by 5 bases. The CDR3 bases are TGCAGTGCGCACAAAGCGGGATCTACCGGGGAGCTGTTTTTT. Its translation is CSAHKAGSTGELFF.

The chain couples TRBV27 to TRBJ2-3, with D perhaps TRBD2 (6 bases). Germline CDR1 MNHEY, CDR2 SMNVEV (reference sequence). This CDR3 has 17 amino acids. Deletions cut 4 bases from V and 2 bases from J, with 19 bases between. The CDR3 nucleotides read TGTGCCAGCAGTTGGGGGGAGCCTACGGACAACACAGATACGCAGTATTTT. This encodes CASSWGEPTDNTDTQYF.

The chain links TRBV6-1 to TRBJ2-7; unclear D gene. The CDR3 loop spans 14 amino acids. The germline V gene has CDR1 MNHNS and CDR2 SASEGT. Trimming pared 5 bases from V and 2 bases from J, leaving 13 bases between. CDR3 sequence: CASSQRTRPYEQYF. For the CDR3, the DNA is TGTGCCAGCAGTCAAAGGACCAGGCCCTACGAGCAGTACTTC.

The chain couples TRBV7-3 to TRBJ1-1; D is unclear. V was trimmed by 3 bases and J by 1 base, leaving 6 bases between them. Germline V gene sequence: CDR1 SGHTA, CDR2 FQGTGA. This CDR3 spans 13 amino acids. This CDR3 reads CASSFEANTEAFF. CDR3 nucleotide sequence: TGTGCCAGCAGCTTCGAGGCGAACACTGAAGCTTTCTTT.

This clonotype was seen a handful of times. One end of the junction varies from germline; a read error may be responsible. The chain carries TRBV5-1 and TRBJ2-3; unclear D gene. The CDR3 consists of 14 residues. Germline V gives CDR1 SGHRS, CDR2 YFSETQ. In nucleotides, the CDR3 is TGCGCCAGCAACTTGGGCTCCCTCACAGATACGCAGTATTTT. Its protein is CASNLGSLTDTQYF.

This clonotype was recorded once. CDR3 in amino acids: CASSHGVTKNIQYF. Written as DNA, the CDR3 is TGTGCCAGCAGCCATGGGGTCACCAAAAACATTCAGTACTTC. The genes are TRBV14 and TRBJ2-4; D gene uncertain. The CDR3 has 14 residues. The ends were cut back, 3 bases at V and 2 bases at J, with 8 bases in the middle. Germline V CDR1 and CDR2: SGHDN, FVKESK.

This clonotype was counted a single time. The chain links TRBV12-3 or TRBV12-4 to TRBJ2-3; perhaps TRBD2 as D (5 bases). V was cut by 7 bases and J by 7 bases, with 15 bases left in between. The CDR3 is made up of 13 amino acids. This chain's CDR3 is CASTRGLANTQYF. The CDR3 DNA reads TGTGCCAGCACTCGGGGTTTAGCAAATACGCAGTATTTT.

In this sample, this clonotype turned up a few times. The chain carries TRBV12-3 or TRBV12-4 and TRBJ2-1; D not resolved. The CDR3 contains 15 residues. Trimming stripped 6 bases from V and 7 bases from J, with 19 bases between. Written as DNA, the CDR3 is TGTGCCAGCAGACCGCCCGGACGGAGCGAAAATGAGCAGTTCTTC. Residues: CASRPPGRSENEQFF.